This TCR beta chain derives from a study of OX40 agonist ivuxolimab in advanced cancers. The wider study: The patients received agonistic anti-OX40 (CD134) antibody ivuxolimab. Findings and caveats of the study: More expanded clones were seen, on average, in CD8+ T cells than in CD4+. Patients with a partial response at 0.1-3.0 mg/kg had among the lowest clonal expansion.

CDR3 length: 14 residues. Germline assignment: CDR1 SGHRS and CDR2 YFSETQ. Trimming cost V 0 bases and J 7 bases, with 10 bases left between them. The data were produced by immunoSEQ multiplex PCR, yet TCRdb's version contains in-frame clones alone and is incomplete. The table records more than 60,000 clones, over 75% of them present only once. With regard to this clone: Its specificity is not known.

This receptor was taken from an adult with an advanced solid tumor such as melanoma, head and neck, liver or kidney cancer. Sequencing used CD4+ or CD8+ T cells sorted from blood, obtained in a trial of the OX40 agonist ivuxolimab. The chain combines TRBV5-1 with TRBJ2-2, with D possibly being TRBD2 (6 bases). The CDR3 is CASSLASDLGELFF. As DNA, the CDR3 is TGCGCCAGCAGCTTGGCTAGCGATCTCGGGGAGCTGTTTTTT.